The sequence of this TCR beta chain was determined in a study of cytomegalovirus exposure and HLA in healthy donors. Comments on this clone: What it binds is not known.

This CDR3 contains 13 residues. The ends were cut back, 7 bases at V and 10 bases at J, with 17 bases in the middle. Germline V lookup: CDR1 LNHDA, CDR2 SQIVND (reference sequence). The study's findings and limits: At a 0.05 false discovery rate, a later analysis found roughly 17,000 TCR beta sequences to be associated with HLA alleles. Rare sequences made up most TCRs, while some public TCRs were found in many donors.

60 Vbeta and 13 Jbeta primers were used in PCR. The assay was immunoSEQ multiplex PCR, and TCRdb's table has in-frame clones only and misses some. The data show roughly 76,000 clones, 86% seen once. The specimen sequenced was PBMCs. This sequence originates from a young woman in good health and CMV-seronegative. This chain uses TRBV19 with TRBJ2-1; TRBD1 is a possible D gene (6 bases). The CDR3 nucleotides are TGTGCCAGTATGGGGACACAGGGTAGCGAGCAGTTCTTC. Encoded protein: CASMGTQGSEQFF.